This entry lists 26 T cell receptor beta chains sequenced from one sample in a study of cytomegalovirus exposure and HLA in healthy donors. The PCR used 60 Vbeta and 13 Jbeta primers. The method was immunoSEQ multiplex PCR; TCRdb's version includes in-frame clones alone and lacks a portion of them. Of about 180,000 clones in the sample, around 82% were seen once. Specimen: PBMCs. Source of these receptors: a woman aged 25 to 45 in good health and CMV-seropositive.

The chain joins TRBV4-2 to TRBJ2-2; D ambiguous. V shed 1 base and J shed 1 base, with 7 bases lying between them. The germline gives CDR1 LGHNA, CDR2 YNFKEQ. The CDR3 consists of 15 residues. The CDR3 sequence is CASSQVRGNTGELFF. The CDR3, as DNA: TGTGCCAGCAGCCAAGTTAGAGGGAACACCGGGGAGCTGTTTTTT.

The chain employs TRBV28 and TRBJ1-4; D gene uncertain. Germline V gene lookup returns CDR1 MDHEN and CDR2 SYDVKM. V gave up 5 bases and J gave up 0 bases, with 13 bases separating them. This CDR3 is 16 amino acids long. The CDR3 here is CASSPRPGTTNEKLFF. CDR3 nucleotides: TGTGCCAGCAGTCCCCGGCCAGGAACAACTAATGAAAAACTGTTTTTT.

Notes on this clone: One end of the junction does not line up with germline, which may come from a read error. The genes are TRBV7-9 and TRBJ1-2; D not resolved. The CDR3 is 12 residues long. Germline V gives CDR1 SEHNR, CDR2 FQNEAQ (reference sequence). DNA of the CDR3: TGTGCCAGCAGCCCACCTGGCCGTTCCCTCGCCTTC. This translates into CASSPPGRSLAF.

The V and J genes are TRBV5-6 and TRBJ1-2, with a possible D match to TRBD1 (5 bases). V was pared by 4 bases and J by 7 bases, with 17 bases between. Germline-derived CDR1 and CDR2 are SGHDT and YYEEEE. The CDR3 has 14 amino acids. This chain's CDR3 is CASSMPQDRTGYTF. The CDR3 DNA sequence: TGTGCCAGCAGCATGCCACAGGATCGAACTGGCTACACCTTC.

The chain employs TRBV6-6 and TRBJ1-2; 9 bases map to TRBD1. Per the germline V gene, CDR1 is MNHNY and CDR2 is SVGAGI (reference sequence). The CDR3 has 15 residues. The ends lost 2 bases at V and 3 bases at J; junction bases unmatched: 4. The CDR3, as DNA: TGTGCCAGCAGTTACCCGACAGGGGGTGACTATGGCTACACCTTC. This codes for CASSYPTGGDYGYTF.

The V and J genes are TRBV2 and TRBJ2-7; 7 bases match TRBD2. CDR1 is SNHLY, CDR2 FYNNEI, per germline. V shed 8 bases and J 2 bases; nucleotides not matched to a gene: 12. This CDR3 has 15 amino acids. CDR3 sequence: CASRIMPGRAYEQYF. The CDR3 bases are TGTGCCAGCCGCATAATGCCGGGGAGGGCCTACGAGCAGTACTTC.

This chain connects TRBV29-1 to TRBJ1-1, with 8 nucleotides matching TRBD1. The CDR3 runs 13 residues. Germline CDR1 is SQVTM and CDR2 is ANQGSEA. With V trimmed by 2 bases and J by 4 bases, 3 bases remained unmatched. The CDR3 loop is CSVERQGSTEAFF. CDR3 DNA sequence: TGCAGCGTTGAACGACAGGGGTCCACTGAAGCTTTCTTT.

The chain joins TRBV28 to TRBJ2-7; TRBD1 matches at 7 bases. From germline, CDR1 is MDHEN and CDR2 SYDVKM. The CDR3 totals 15 residues. With V trimmed by 4 bases and J by 1 base, 7 bases remained unmatched. CDR3 nucleotide sequence: TGTGCCAGCAGTTCAGCCGGGACAGAATCCTACGAGCAGTACTTC. This codes for CASSSAGTESYEQYF.

This clone showed up just once. The V and J genes are TRBV7-3 and TRBJ2-5; weak D call: TRBD2 (6 bases). Per germline, CDR1 SGHTA and CDR2 FQGTGA. The V and J ends lost 1 base and 4 bases respectively, with 7 bases between them. This CDR3 comprises 13 residues. The CDR3 spells CASSLMGGETQYF. CDR3 in DNA: TGTGCCAGCAGCTTAATGGGAGGAGAGACCCAGTACTTC.

The chain uses TRBV5-6 and TRBJ2-1; perhaps TRBD1 as D (5 bases). Per the germline V gene, CDR1 is SGHDT and CDR2 is YYEEEE. The CDR3 is 14 residues long. The V gene lost 1 base and the J gene lost 2 bases, with 7 bases spanning the gap. The CDR3 sequence is CASSLYRTYNEQFF. In DNA, the CDR3 is TGTGCCAGCAGCTTGTACAGGACCTACAATGAGCAGTTCTTC.

This clone was seen once. V and J are TRBV2 and TRBJ1-1; unclear D gene. The CDR3 is made up of 14 amino acids. The germline V gene has CDR1 SNHLY and CDR2 FYNNEI. V gave up 8 bases and J gave up 4 bases, with 17 bases separating them. The CDR3 region has the DNA TGTGCCAGCCCTAAGCCGGGGTCGAGCACTGAAGCTTTCTTT. It encodes CASPKPGSSTEAFF.

This clone was counted once. The CDR3: CASSPTSRTDTQYF. In nucleotides, the CDR3 is TGTGCCAGCAGCCCCACGAGTCGCACAGATACGCAGTATTTT. V gene TRBV9 combines with J gene TRBJ2-3; D is ambiguous. V lost 4 bases and J 1 base, leaving 10 bases between the germline ends. CDR3 length: 14 amino acids. CDR1 is SGDLS, CDR2 YYNGEE, per germline.

This clone came up once. V usage is TRBV4-1 and J usage is TRBJ2-1; D perhaps matches TRBD2 (6 bases). Deletions cut 0 bases from V and 9 bases from J, with 18 bases between. Germline CDR1 and CDR2: MGHRA and YSYEKL. CDR3 length: 16 residues. CDR3 residues: CASSQDLTRARLEQFF. CDR3 nucleotides: TGCGCCAGCAGCCAAGATCTGACTAGGGCCAGGCTTGAGCAGTTCTTC.

The V gene is TRBV2, the J gene TRBJ2-1; TRBD1 might be the D (5 bases). The V gene's germline CDR1 is SNHLY and CDR2 FYNNEI. Between the trimmed V and J ends, which lost 2 bases and 6 bases, there was a span of 14 bases. The CDR3 extends over 15 amino acids. The CDR3 here is CASSEPVGLGNEQFF. Written as DNA, the CDR3 is TGTGCCAGCAGTGAACCCGTGGGGCTCGGCAATGAGCAGTTCTTC.

V and J are TRBV5-1 and TRBJ2-6; D is unresolved. The V end was cut by 6 bases, the J end by 1 base, with 8 bases between. Per the germline V gene, CDR1 is SGHRS and CDR2 is YFSETQ. The CDR3 totals 14 residues. The CDR3 spells CASKDGSGANVLTF. The DNA for the CDR3 is TGCGCCAGCAAAGACGGGTCTGGGGCCAACGTCCTGACTTTC.

For this clone: Its ends do not fully match the called genes, so a read error is possible. The rearrangement uses TRBV7-9 and TRBJ2-5; weak D call: TRBD2 (6 bases). There are 16 residues in the CDR3. Germline V gene data show CDR1 as SEHNR and CDR2 as FQNEAQ (reference sequence). The CDR3 coding sequence is TGTGCCAGCACCTTAACCAACCGGGGGTACCAAGAGACCCAGTACTTC. Translated: CASTLTNRGYQETQYF.

The rearrangement uses TRBV10-1 and TRBJ2-5; 11 bases agree with TRBD2. The CDR3 extends over 17 amino acids. Germline assignment: CDR1 WNHNN and CDR2 SYGVQD (reference sequence). The J segment lost 1 base and the V segment lost 0 bases, leaving 4 bases of the junction unmatched. The DNA for the CDR3 is TGCGCCAGCAGTGAGTCTCCTAGCGGGGGGTCCCAAGAGACCCAGTACTTC. Amino acids: CASSESPSGGSQETQYF.

The chain joins TRBV18 to TRBJ2-3, with D maybe TRBD2 (5 bases). The V end was cut by 6 bases, the J end by 2 bases, with 6 bases between. The CDR3 runs to 12 residues. Per the germline V gene, CDR1 is KGHSH and CDR2 is LQKENI. As DNA, the CDR3 is TGTGCCAGCTCCGGGGTCACAGATACGCAGTATTTT. Translation gives CASSGVTDTQYF.

The chain has TRBV4-2 and TRBJ2-7, with TRBD1 as a possible D gene (6 bases). The length of the CDR3 is 16 residues. Trimming pared 0 bases from V and 0 bases from J, leaving 12 bases between. Germline lookup yields CDR1 LGHNA and CDR2 YNFKEQ. The CDR3 is CASSQEGGFSSYEQYF. Written as DNA, the CDR3 is TGTGCCAGCAGCCAAGAAGGGGGTTTCAGCTCCTACGAGCAGTACTTC.

The J gene is TRBJ2-3, the V gene TRBV10-3, with D uncertain. The germline V and J ends were trimmed by 2 bases and 6 bases, with 12 bases remaining between them. Germline V gene lookup returns CDR1 ENHRY and CDR2 SYGVKD. The CDR3 runs 14 residues. CDR3 sequence (DNA): TGTGCCATCAGTGAGGGCTTCTCCGGGGATACGCAGTATTTT. Its protein is CAISEGFSGDTQYF.

The chain joins TRBV6-1 to TRBJ1-3; D perhaps matches TRBD1 (5 bases). Trimming removed 3 bases at V and 2 bases at J, with 11 bases between. The germline V gene has CDR1 MNHNS and CDR2 SASEGT. The length of the CDR3 is 15 residues. The chain's CDR3 is CASSEGGGTGNTIYF. The DNA for the CDR3 is TGTGCCAGCAGTGAGGGGGGAGGAACTGGAAACACCATATATTTT.

This clone was counted between two and nine times. The CDR3 DNA sequence: TGTGCCAGCAGCCCCCGAAGTCAGGGGGGTGAAGCTTTCTTT. The encoded protein is CASSPRSQGGEAFF. The chain carries TRBV5-4 and TRBJ1-1; 7 nucleotides match TRBD1. The CDR3 loop spans 14 amino acids. Germline CDR1 reads SGHNT; CDR2 reads YYREEE (reference sequence). V shed 4 bases and J 7 bases; nucleotides not matched to a gene: 10.

This chain links TRBV2 with TRBJ2-1; 8 bases match TRBD2. Germline CDR1 reads SNHLY; CDR2 reads FYNNEI. This CDR3 contains 14 residues. V lost 9 bases to trimming and J lost 7 bases; unmatched junction nucleotides: 11. CDR3 sequence: CARHNGGAGNEQFF. The CDR3 DNA sequence: TGTGCCAGGCATAACGGGGGGGCGGGGAATGAGCAGTTCTTC. The entire variable domain, with the rest obtained from reference TRBV2 and TRBJ2-1, is as follows: EPEVTQTPSHQVTQMGQEVILRCVPISNHLYFYWYRQILGQKVEFLVSFYNNEISEKSEIFDDQFSVERPDGSNFTLKIRSTKLEDSAMYFCARHNGGAGNEQFFGPGTRLTVL.

The genes are TRBV19 and TRBJ2-3, with D uncertain. This CDR3 region has 13 residues. Germline V lookup: CDR1 LNHDA, CDR2 SQIVND (reference sequence). The germline V and J ends were trimmed by 3 bases and 4 bases, with 8 bases remaining between them. The DNA for the CDR3 is TGTGCCAGTAGTATTTCTCGTCCAGATACGCAGTATTTT. It encodes CASSISRPDTQYF.

V and J are TRBV18 and TRBJ2-1, with 11 positions matching TRBD1. This CDR3 comprises 15 residues. The germline V gene has CDR1 KGHSH and CDR2 LQKENI. V dropped 3 bases and J dropped 9; count of bases not matched to a gene: 7. CDR3 region: CASSPWTGGDGEQFF. In nucleotides, the CDR3 is TGTGCCAGCTCACCCTGGACAGGGGGCGACGGTGAGCAGTTCTTC.

The chain joins TRBV7-8 to TRBJ2-1; 11 nucleotides match TRBD2. The CDR3 contains 16 residues. J lost 9 bases, V lost 1 base, and 8 bases had no gene match. CDR1 and CDR2 from the germline V gene are SGHVS and FQNEAQ. The CDR3 protein is CASSLVTSGARGEQFF. CDR3 nucleotide sequence: TGTGCCAGCAGCTTAGTGACTAGCGGGGCCCGAGGTGAGCAGTTCTTC.